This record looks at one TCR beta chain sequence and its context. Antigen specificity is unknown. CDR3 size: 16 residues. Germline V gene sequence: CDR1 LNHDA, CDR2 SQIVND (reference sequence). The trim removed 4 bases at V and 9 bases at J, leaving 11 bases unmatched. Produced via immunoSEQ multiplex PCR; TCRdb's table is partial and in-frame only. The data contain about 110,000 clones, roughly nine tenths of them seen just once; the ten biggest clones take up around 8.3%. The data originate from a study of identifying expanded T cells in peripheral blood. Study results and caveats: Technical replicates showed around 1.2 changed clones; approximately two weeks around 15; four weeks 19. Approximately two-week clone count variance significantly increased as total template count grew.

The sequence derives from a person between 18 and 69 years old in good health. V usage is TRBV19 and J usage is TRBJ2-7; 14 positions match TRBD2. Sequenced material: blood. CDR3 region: CASSTTSGGAPYGQYF. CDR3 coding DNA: TGTGCCAGTAGTACGACTAGCGGGGGGGCCCCGTATGGGCAGTACTTC.